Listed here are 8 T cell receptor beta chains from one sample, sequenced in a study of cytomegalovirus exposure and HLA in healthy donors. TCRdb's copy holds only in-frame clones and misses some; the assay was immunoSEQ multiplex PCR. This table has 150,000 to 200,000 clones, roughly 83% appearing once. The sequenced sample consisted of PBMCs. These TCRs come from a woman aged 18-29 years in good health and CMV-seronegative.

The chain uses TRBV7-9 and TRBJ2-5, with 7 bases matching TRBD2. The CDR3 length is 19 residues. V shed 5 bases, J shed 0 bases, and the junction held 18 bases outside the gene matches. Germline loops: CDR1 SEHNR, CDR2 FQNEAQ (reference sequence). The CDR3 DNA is TGTGCCAGCAGCCCGACCCCAAGGCTAGCGGCAAGGTACCAAGAGACCCAGTACTTC. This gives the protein CASSPTPRLAARYQETQYF.

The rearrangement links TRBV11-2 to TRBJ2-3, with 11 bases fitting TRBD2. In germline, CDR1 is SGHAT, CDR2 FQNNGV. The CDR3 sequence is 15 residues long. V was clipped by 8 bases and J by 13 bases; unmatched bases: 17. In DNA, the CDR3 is TGTGCCAGCTCCAGTGGGACTAGCGGTGAACTACGGGAGTATTTT. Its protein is CASSSGTSGELREYF.

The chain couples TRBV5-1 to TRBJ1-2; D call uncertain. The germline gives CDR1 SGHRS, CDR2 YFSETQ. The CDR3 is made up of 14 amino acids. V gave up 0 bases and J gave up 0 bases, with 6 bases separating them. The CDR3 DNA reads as TGCGCCAGCAGCTTGGCCCAGACTAACTATGGCTACACCTTC. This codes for CASSLAQTNYGYTF.

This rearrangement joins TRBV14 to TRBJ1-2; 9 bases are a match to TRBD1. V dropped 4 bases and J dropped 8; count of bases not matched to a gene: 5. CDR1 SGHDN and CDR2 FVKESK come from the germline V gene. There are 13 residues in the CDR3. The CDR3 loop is CASSRDRARGYTF. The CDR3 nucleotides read TGTGCCAGCAGCCGGGACAGGGCTAGGGGCTACACCTTC.

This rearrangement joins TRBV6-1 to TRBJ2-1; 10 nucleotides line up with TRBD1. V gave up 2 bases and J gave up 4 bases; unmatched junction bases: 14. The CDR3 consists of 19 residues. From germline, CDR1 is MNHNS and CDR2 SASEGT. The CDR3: CASSERRAGQGFFYNEQFF. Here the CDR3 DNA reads TGTGCCAGCAGTGAACGGAGGGCGGGACAGGGGTTTTTTTACAATGAGCAGTTCTTC.

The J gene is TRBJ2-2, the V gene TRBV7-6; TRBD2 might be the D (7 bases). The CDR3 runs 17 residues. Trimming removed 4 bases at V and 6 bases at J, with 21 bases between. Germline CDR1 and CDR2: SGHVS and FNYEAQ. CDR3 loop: CASSWGLEGGPSGELFF. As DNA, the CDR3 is TGTGCCAGCAGCTGGGGGCTGGAGGGAGGGCCCTCCGGGGAGCTGTTTTTT.

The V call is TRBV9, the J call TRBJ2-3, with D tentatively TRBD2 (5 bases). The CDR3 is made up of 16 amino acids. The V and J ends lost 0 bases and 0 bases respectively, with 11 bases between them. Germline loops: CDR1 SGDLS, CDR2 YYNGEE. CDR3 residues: CASSVEASPSTDTQYF. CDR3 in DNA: TGTGCCAGCAGCGTAGAGGCTAGCCCTAGCACAGATACGCAGTATTTT.

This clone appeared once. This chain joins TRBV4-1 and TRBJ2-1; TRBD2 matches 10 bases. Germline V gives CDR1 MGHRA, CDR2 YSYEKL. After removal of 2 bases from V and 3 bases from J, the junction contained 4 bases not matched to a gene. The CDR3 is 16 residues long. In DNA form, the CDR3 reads TGCGCCAGCAGCCAACAACTAGCGGGGCACTACAATGAGCAGTTCTTC. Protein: CASSQQLAGHYNEQFF.